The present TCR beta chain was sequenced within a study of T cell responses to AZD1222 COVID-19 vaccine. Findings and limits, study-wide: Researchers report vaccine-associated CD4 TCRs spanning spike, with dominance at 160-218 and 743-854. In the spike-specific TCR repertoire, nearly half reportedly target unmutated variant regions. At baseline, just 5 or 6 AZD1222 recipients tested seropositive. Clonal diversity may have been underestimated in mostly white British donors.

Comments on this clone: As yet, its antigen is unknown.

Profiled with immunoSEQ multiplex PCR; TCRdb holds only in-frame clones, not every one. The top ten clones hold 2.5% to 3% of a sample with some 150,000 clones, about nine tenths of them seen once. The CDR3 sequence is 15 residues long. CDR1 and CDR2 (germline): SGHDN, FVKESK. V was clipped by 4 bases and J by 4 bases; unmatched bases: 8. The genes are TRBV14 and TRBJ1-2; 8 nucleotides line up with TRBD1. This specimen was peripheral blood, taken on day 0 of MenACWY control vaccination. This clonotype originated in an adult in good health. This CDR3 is CASSRGQGAVYGYTF. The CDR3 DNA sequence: TGTGCCAGCAGCCGTGGACAGGGAGCTGTCTATGGCTACACCTTC.